The rows below give T cell receptor beta chains drawn from one sample of a study of neurological immune-mediated disorders. TCRdb re-derived calls from the 5' RACE reads in MiXCR, one entry per CDR3 protein. The sample consists of about 30,000 distinct CDR3 sequences, 5.5% to 7% of them appearing once. Sequenced sample: CD4+ T cells from blood. These receptor sequences come from a woman in her fifties or sixties in good health. The CDR3 runs from the conserved cysteine through the conserved F or W. Fields, in order: clone size, D gene, V gene, J gene, CDR3 protein, CDR3 DNA. A D gene is named only where the DNA matches it firmly. Part of the rows lack a size; the others show once, few, many or a class for expanded clones.

>few|TRBD1|TRBV12-3/TRBV12-4|TRBJ1-5
CASRGGEVSNQPQHF
TGTGCCAGCCGAGGGGGCGAGGTTAGCAATCAGCCCCAGCATTTT
>many|.|TRBV5-5|TRBJ1-6
CASSLVRSGSPLHF
TGTGCCAGCAGCTTGGTAAGATCGGGGTCACCCCTCCACTTT
>many|TRBD1|TRBV28|TRBJ1-5
CASSSPGQGRTKQPQHF
TGTGCCAGCAGTTCCCCGGGACAGGGGAGAACCAAACAGCCCCAGCATTTT
>medium-sized|TRBD1|TRBV20-1|TRBJ1-5
CSASRQGGSNQPQHF
TGCAGTGCTAGTCGGCAGGGGGGAAGCAATCAGCCCCAGCATTTT
>.|TRBD2|TRBV5-1|TRBJ2-7
CASSPGTRGYYEQYF
TGCGCCAGCAGCCCCGGGACTAGAGGCTACTACGAGCAGTACTTC
>many|.|TRBV28|TRBJ1-1
CASTVPAGRGRNSEAFF
TGTGCCAGCACCGTACCGGCAGGGCGGGGGAGGAACTCTGAAGCTTTCTTT
>many|.|TRBV29-1|TRBJ2-3
CSVEISTDTQYF
TGCAGCGTTGAAATCAGCACAGATACGCAGTATTTT
>many|TRBD1|TRBV7-7|TRBJ2-7
CASSKNRGWEQYF
TGTGCCAGCAGCAAAAACAGGGGTTGGGAGCAGTACTTC
>many|TRBD1|TRBV5-5|TRBJ1-1
CASSPYRGMSTEAFF
TGTGCCAGCAGCCCCTACAGGGGGATGAGCACTGAAGCTTTCTTT
>many|.|TRBV6-5|TRBJ1-1
CASSYAGQNTEAFF
TGTGCCAGCAGTTACGCGGGACAGAACACTGAAGCTTTCTTT
>many|TRBD1|TRBV5-1|TRBJ1-2
CASSKTSGQGSDGYTF
TGCGCCAGCAGCAAAACCTCGGGACAGGGGTCCGATGGCTACACCTTC
>many|.|TRBV27|TRBJ2-7
CASSLSTSTLDYEQYF
TGTGCCAGCAGTTTATCGACATCAACTTTAGACTACGAGCAGTACTTC
>many|TRBD1|TRBV5-8|TRBJ1-5
CASSPDRGRAQAQHF
TGTGCCAGCAGTCCGGACAGGGGGCGAGCCCAAGCCCAGCATTTT
>many|TRBD1|TRBV29-1|TRBJ2-7
CSYQGQLSYEQYF
TGCAGCTACCAGGGACAGCTTTCCTACGAGCAGTACTTC
>many|.|TRBV4-3|TRBJ2-3
CASSHTKSTDTQYF
TGCGCCAGCAGCCATACAAAGAGCACAGATACGCAGTATTTT
>many|.|TRBV28|TRBJ1-2
CASSLSSGDYGYTF
TGTGCCAGCAGTTTATCGAGTGGGGACTATGGCTACACCTTC
>many|TRBD2|TRBV14|TRBJ2-1
CASSQIKRGGLNEQFF
TGTGCCAGCAGCCAAATCAAGCGGGGGGGATTGAATGAGCAGTTCTTC
>many|.|TRBV5-1|TRBJ2-3
CASSQAWPDTQYF
TGCGCCAGCAGCCAAGCGTGGCCAGATACGCAGTATTTT
>many|TRBD2|TRBV24-1|TRBJ2-7
CATSATSAIHEQYF
TGTGCCACCAGTGCGACTAGCGCTATCCACGAGCAGTACTTC
>many|.|TRBV6-5|TRBJ2-7
CASSYTQPGFRLYEQYF
TGTGCCAGCAGTTACACCCAGCCGGGGTTTCGGCTCTACGAGCAGTACTTC
>many|.|TRBV29-1|TRBJ1-5
CSVREGGLGTSQPQHF
TGCAGCGTCCGGGAGGGGGGGCTGGGTACAAGTCAGCCCCAGCATTTT
>many|TRBD2|TRBV7-2|TRBJ2-2
CASSSRSGGFGTGELFF
TGTGCCAGCAGCTCGCGTTCGGGAGGGTTCGGAACCGGGGAGCTGTTTTTT
>many|TRBD2|TRBV9|TRBJ2-7
CASSLGTSAYEQYF
TGTGCCAGCAGCCTAGGGACTAGCGCCTACGAGCAGTACTTC
>many|TRBD2|TRBV7-2|TRBJ2-1
CASSSFGTSGSHF
TGTGCCAGCAGCTCCTTTGGGACTAGCGGTTCCCACTTC
>many|.|TRBV19|TRBJ2-7
CASQPRGGSYEQYF
TGTGCCAGTCAACCTCGCGGAGGCTCCTACGAGCAGTACTTC
>many|.|TRBV28|TRBJ1-5
CASSLIHRVVNQPQHF
TGTGCCAGCAGCCTTATCCACAGGGTCGTCAATCAGCCCCAGCATTTT
>many|TRBD1|TRBV2|TRBJ2-7
CASSRSGTVTYEQYF
TGTGCCAGCAGCAGATCCGGGACAGTAACCTACGAGCAGTACTTC
>many|.|TRBV20-1|TRBJ1-1
CSARGIGQNTEAFF
TGCAGTGCTAGAGGGATCGGGCAGAACACTGAAGCTTTCTTT
>many|TRBD1|TRBV6-5|TRBJ1-5
CASGDSWQPQHF
TGTGCCAGCGGGGACAGTTGGCAGCCCCAGCATTTT
>many|.|TRBV5-4|TRBJ2-5
CASSLVGRRVSETQYF
TGTGCCAGCAGCTTGGTTGGGCGGAGGGTGTCGGAGACCCAGTACTTC
>many|.|TRBV7-2|TRBJ2-7
CASSLAPSGVDEQYF
TGTGCCAGCAGCTTAGCGCCTAGTGGGGTTGACGAGCAGTACTTC
>many|TRBD1|TRBV5-6|TRBJ2-1
CASSRPGGNEQFF
TGTGCCAGCAGCCGCCCAGGGGGCAATGAGCAGTTCTTC
>many|.|TRBV2|TRBJ2-5
CASNFDPRETQYF
TGTGCCAGCAACTTTGACCCGAGGGAGACCCAGTACTTC
>few|.|TRBV12-3/TRBV12-4|TRBJ2-5
CASSRDRLETQYF
TGTGCCAGCAGTAGAGACAGGTTGGAGACCCAGTACTTC